Below are 15 T cell receptor beta chains sequenced from a single sample in a study of T cells after yellow fever vaccination. TCRdb re-called the 5' RACE reads through MiXCR, storing one row per CDR3 protein. Of around 530,000 distinct CDR3 sequences listed, roughly 17% are singletons. The sample here was PBMCs, taken less than 6 days after the first yellow fever vaccination. These TCRs come from a young man who received the YFV17D yellow fever vaccine.

The chain employs TRBV15 and TRBJ2-5; tentatively, D is TRBD1 (5 bases). The CDR3 consists of 14 residues. Trimming pared 5 bases from V and 1 base from J, leaving 11 bases between. Germline V CDR1 and CDR2: LNHNV, YYDKDF (reference sequence). Here the CDR3 reads CATSRRQSQETQYF. For the CDR3, the DNA is TGTGCCACCAGCCGCCGACAGAGCCAAGAGACCCAGTACTTC.

This clonotype was observed a handful of times. The rearrangement links TRBV2 to TRBJ2-1; 7 bases align to TRBD1. CDR3 size: 13 residues. J lost 7 bases, V lost 8 bases, and 8 bases had no gene match. Germline-derived CDR1 and CDR2 are SNHLY and FYNNEI. The CDR3 protein is CASGRDSRNEQFF. CDR3 nucleotide sequence: TGTGCCAGCGGCCGGGACAGTAGGAATGAGCAGTTCTTC.

The chain carries TRBV10-3 and TRBJ2-6; the D is unclear. V lost 11 bases and J 0 bases, leaving 8 bases between the germline ends. The CDR3 contains 13 residues. Germline lookup yields CDR1 ENHRY and CDR2 SYGVKD. CDR3 DNA sequence: TGTGCCGCCATCAGCTCTGGGGCCAACGTCCTGACTTTC. Protein: CAAISSGANVLTF.

This clonotype was counted many times. This chain connects TRBV5-6 to TRBJ2-1; D is undetermined. V lost 2 bases to trimming and J lost 0 bases, with 9 bases between them. Germline-derived CDR1 and CDR2 are SGHDT and YYEEEE. There are 15 residues in the CDR3. In DNA, the CDR3 is TGTGCCAGCAGCTTTACAGAGAGCTCCTACAATGAGCAGTTCTTC. This codes for CASSFTESSYNEQFF.

This CDR3 reads CASSSPRGRYEQYV. The CDR3 DNA is TGTGCCAGCAGCAGCCCCCGGGGACGGTACGAGCAGTACGTC. The rearrangement uses TRBV28 and TRBJ2-7, with D possibly called TRBD1 or TRBD2 (5 bases each). This CDR3 region has 14 residues. V lost 6 bases to trimming and J lost 4 bases, with 16 bases between them. Germline V gene data show CDR1 as MDHEN and CDR2 as SYDVKM.

A few counts support this clonotype. The rearrangement links TRBV6-5 to TRBJ1-2, with 7 bases lining up with TRBD1. The CDR3 has 14 amino acids. Trimming cost V 2 bases and J 4 bases; bases outside gene matches: 4. Looked up from germline, CDR1 is MNHEY and CDR2 is SVGAGI. CDR3 nucleotide sequence: TGTGCCAGCAGTTACCGGGAGGGGGCCTATGGCTACACCTTC. Protein: CASSYREGAYGYTF.

The gene calls are TRBV7-3 and TRBJ2-1; 9 positions agree with TRBD2. CDR1 is SGHTA and CDR2 is FQGTGA in the germline V gene. The CDR3 runs to 14 residues. V lost 5 bases to trimming and J lost 6 bases; unmatched junction nucleotides: 5. CDR3 amino acids: CASSPGLASNEQFF. The DNA of the CDR3 is TGTGCCAGCAGCCCGGGACTAGCATCCAATGAGCAGTTCTTC.

This chain links TRBV4-3 with TRBJ2-3, with TRBD2 as a possible D gene (6 bases). Germline-derived CDR1 and CDR2 are LGHNA and YSLEER. The CDR3 contains 18 residues. The V end was cut by 3 bases, the J end by 6 bases, with 25 bases between. CDR3 region: CASSQDPAGTRSGDTQYF. The CDR3 DNA follows: TGCGCCAGCAGCCAGGATCCTGCCGGGACCCGGAGCGGGGATACGCAGTATTTT.

This rearrangement joins TRBV11-2 to TRBJ2-5; D is undetermined. V lost 3 bases, J lost 4 bases, and 27 bases lay in between. The CDR3 loop spans 19 amino acids. Germline-derived CDR1 and CDR2 are SGHAT and FQNNGV. CDR3 in amino acids: CASSFVVRSGVGYGETQYF. In DNA form, the CDR3 reads TGTGCCAGCAGCTTTGTGGTTAGATCTGGGGTCGGTTACGGAGAGACCCAGTACTTC.

This clonotype appeared a few times. The chain uses TRBV13 and TRBJ2-1; 8 bases agree with TRBD2. The germline V gene has CDR1 PRHDT and CDR2 FYEKMQ (reference sequence). V was clipped by 5 bases and J by 10 bases; unmatched bases: 10. The CDR3 is made up of 14 amino acids. CDR3 DNA sequence: TGTGCCAGCAGCCCCCCCGGGGGGGCATCCGAGCAGTTCTTC. Translated, it gives CASSPPGGASEQFF.

This clonotype was found a few times. The chain joins TRBV2 to TRBJ1-5; 8 bases fit TRBD1. The CDR3 extends over 14 amino acids. Germline V gene sequence: CDR1 SNHLY, CDR2 FYNNEI. The trim removed 8 bases at V and 9 bases at J, leaving 12 bases unmatched. The CDR3 DNA follows: TGTGCCAGCCGAAACAGGGGGGGGGTAACGCCCCAGCATTTT. Its translation: CASRNRGGVTPQHF.

The chain carries TRBV6-1 and TRBJ2-5, with D possibly being TRBD1 (6 bases). This CDR3 has 13 amino acids. The germline gives CDR1 MNHNS, CDR2 SASEGT. V lost 8 bases to trimming and J lost 5 bases, with 15 bases between them. Here the CDR3 DNA reads TGTGCCAGCCTGCGTGGGGGCCTGGAGACCCAGTACTTC. It translates to CASLRGGLETQYF.

The chain carries TRBV5-1 and TRBJ2-1; 9 bases align to TRBD1. The CDR3 covers 13 residues. V dropped 6 bases and J dropped 7; count of bases not matched to a gene: 5. Germline V lookup: CDR1 SGHRS, CDR2 YFSETQ. This CDR3 is CASNGQGRNEQFF. The CDR3 region has the DNA TGCGCCAGCAACGGACAGGGGAGGAATGAGCAGTTCTTC.

This clonotype was detected only a few times. V usage is TRBV6-1 and J usage is TRBJ2-3, with D tentatively TRBD2 (6 bases). This CDR3 is 14 amino acids long. Trimming pared 7 bases from V and 1 base from J, leaving 12 bases between. In germline, CDR1 is MNHNS, CDR2 SASEGT. The CDR3 loop reads CASTTPGGTDTQYF. The DNA for the CDR3 is TGTGCCAGCACCACTCCGGGGGGCACAGATACGCAGTATTTT.

The chain is built from TRBV12-3 or TRBV12-4 and TRBJ2-2; 10 nucleotides match TRBD1. The CDR3 spans 16 residues. The junction had 8 bases not matched to a gene; V was cut back by 6 bases and J by 4 bases. The CDR3 region is CASSSSDRGFTGELFF. CDR3 bases: TGTGCCAGCAGCTCCTCGGACAGGGGGTTCACCGGGGAGCTGTTTTTT.